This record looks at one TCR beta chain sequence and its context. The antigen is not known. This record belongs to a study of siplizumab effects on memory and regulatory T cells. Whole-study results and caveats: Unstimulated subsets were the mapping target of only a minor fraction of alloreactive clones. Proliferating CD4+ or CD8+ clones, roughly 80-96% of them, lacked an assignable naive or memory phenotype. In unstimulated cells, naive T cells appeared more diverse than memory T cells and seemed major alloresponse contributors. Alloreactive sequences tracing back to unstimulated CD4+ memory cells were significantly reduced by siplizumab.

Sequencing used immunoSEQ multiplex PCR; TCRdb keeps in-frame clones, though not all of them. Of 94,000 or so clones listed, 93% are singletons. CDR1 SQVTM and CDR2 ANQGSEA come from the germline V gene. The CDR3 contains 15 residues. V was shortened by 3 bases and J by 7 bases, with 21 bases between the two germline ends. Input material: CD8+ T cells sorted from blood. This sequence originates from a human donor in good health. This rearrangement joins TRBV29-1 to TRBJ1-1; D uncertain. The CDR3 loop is CSVDLEGEVYREAFF. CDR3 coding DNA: TGCAGCGTTGATCTAGAGGGAGAGGTTTATCGTGAAGCTTTCTTT.